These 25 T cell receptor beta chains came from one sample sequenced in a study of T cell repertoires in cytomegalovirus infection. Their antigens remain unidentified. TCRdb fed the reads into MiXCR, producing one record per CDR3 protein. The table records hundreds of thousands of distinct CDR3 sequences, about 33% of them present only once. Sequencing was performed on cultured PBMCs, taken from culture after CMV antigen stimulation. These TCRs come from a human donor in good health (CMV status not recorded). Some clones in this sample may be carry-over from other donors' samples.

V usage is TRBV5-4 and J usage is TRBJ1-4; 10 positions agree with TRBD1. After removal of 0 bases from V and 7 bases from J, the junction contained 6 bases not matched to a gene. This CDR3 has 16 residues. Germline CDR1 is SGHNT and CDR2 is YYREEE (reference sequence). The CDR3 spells CASSLGGTGDLEKLFF. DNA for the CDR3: TGTGCCAGCAGCTTGGGGGGGACAGGGGATCTTGAAAAACTGTTTTTT.

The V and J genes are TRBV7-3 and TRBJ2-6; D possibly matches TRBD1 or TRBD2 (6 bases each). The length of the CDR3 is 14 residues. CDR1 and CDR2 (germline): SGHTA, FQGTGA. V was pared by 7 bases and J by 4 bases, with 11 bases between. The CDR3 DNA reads TGTGCCAGCATTCGGGGGCCCGGGGCCAACGTCCTGACTTTC. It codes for CASIRGPGANVLTF.

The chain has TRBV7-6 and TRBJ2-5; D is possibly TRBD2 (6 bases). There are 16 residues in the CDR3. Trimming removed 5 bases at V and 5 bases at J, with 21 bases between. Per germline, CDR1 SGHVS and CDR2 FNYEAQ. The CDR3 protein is CASSPGPGVGEETQYF. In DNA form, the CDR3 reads TGTGCCAGCAGCCCAGGCCCGGGAGTGGGAGAGGAGACCCAGTACTTC.

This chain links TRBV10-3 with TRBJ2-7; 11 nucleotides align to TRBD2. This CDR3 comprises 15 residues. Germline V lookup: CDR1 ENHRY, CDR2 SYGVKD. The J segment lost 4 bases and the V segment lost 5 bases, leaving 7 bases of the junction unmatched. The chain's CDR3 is CAISRWSSGGYEQYF. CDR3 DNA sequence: TGTGCCATCAGTCGATGGTCTAGCGGGGGGTACGAGCAGTACTTC.

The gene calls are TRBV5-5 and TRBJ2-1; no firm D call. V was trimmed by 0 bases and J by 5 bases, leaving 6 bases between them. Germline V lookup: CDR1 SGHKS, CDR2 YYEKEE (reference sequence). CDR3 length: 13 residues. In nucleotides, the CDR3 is TGTGCCAGCAGCTTGGGAATCAACAATGAGCAGTTCTTC. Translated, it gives CASSLGINNEQFF.

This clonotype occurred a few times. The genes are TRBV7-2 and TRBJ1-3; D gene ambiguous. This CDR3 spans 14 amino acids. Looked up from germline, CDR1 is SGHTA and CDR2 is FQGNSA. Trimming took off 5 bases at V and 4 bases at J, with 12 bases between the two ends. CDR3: CASSPSVAGNTIYF. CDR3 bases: TGTGCCAGCAGCCCCAGCGTGGCCGGAAACACCATATATTTT.

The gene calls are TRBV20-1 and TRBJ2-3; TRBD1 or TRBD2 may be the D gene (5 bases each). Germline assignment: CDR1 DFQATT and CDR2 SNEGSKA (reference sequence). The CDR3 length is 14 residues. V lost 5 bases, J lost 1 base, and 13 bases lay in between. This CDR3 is CSASGTGGTDTQYF. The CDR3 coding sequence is TGCAGTGCTTCGGGGACGGGTGGCACAGATACGCAGTATTTT.

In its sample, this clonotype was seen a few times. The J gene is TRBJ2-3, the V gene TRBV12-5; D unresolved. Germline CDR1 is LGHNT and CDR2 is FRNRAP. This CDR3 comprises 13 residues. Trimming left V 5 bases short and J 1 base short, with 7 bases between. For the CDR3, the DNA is TGTGCTAGTGGTCCGGGCCGCACAGATACGCAGTATTTT. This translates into CASGPGRTDTQYF.

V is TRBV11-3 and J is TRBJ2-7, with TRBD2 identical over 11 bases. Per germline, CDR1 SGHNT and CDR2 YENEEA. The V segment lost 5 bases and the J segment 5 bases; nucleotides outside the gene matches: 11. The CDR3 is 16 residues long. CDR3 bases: TGTGCCAGCAGCGTCGGGGGGCTAGCGGGAGGAGACGAGCAGTACTTC. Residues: CASSVGGLAGGDEQYF.

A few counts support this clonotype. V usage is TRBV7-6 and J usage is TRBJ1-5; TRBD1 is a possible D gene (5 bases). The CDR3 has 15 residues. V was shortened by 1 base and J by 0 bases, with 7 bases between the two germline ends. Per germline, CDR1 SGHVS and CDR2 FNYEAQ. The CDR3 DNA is TGTGCCAGCAGCTTAGACGACAGTAGCAATCAGCCCCAGCATTTT. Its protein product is CASSLDDSSNQPQHF.

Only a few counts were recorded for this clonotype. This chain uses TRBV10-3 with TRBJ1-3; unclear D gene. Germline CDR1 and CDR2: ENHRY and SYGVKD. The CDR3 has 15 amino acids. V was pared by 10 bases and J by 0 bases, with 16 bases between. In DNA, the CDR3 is TGTGCCACCCAAGGGCGGGTTGACTCTGGAAACACCATATATTTT. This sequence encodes CATQGRVDSGNTIYF.

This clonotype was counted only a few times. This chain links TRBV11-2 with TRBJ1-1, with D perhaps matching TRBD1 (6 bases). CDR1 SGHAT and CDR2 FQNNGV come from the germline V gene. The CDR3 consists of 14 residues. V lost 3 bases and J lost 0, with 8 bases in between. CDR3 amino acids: CASSFHRVNTEAFF. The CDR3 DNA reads TGTGCCAGCAGCTTCCACAGGGTGAACACTGAAGCTTTCTTT.

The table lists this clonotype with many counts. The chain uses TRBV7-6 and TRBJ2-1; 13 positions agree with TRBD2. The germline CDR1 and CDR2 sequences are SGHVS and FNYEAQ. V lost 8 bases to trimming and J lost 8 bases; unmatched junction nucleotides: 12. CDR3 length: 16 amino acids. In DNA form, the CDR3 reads TGTGCCAGCTCCACAGGGGGACTAGCGGGAACCCATGAGCAGTTCTTC. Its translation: CASSTGGLAGTHEQFF.

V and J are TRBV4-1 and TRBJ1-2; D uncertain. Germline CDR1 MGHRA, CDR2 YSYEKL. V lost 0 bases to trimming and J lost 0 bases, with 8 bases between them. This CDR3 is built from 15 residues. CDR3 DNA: TGCGCCAGCAGCCAAGATAAACAAGCTAACTATGGCTACACCTTC. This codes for CASSQDKQANYGYTF.

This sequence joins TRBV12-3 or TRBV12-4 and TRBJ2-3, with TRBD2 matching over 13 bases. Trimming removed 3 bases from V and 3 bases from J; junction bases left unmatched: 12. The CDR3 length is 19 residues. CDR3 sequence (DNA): TGTGCCAGCAGTTTGATCACTACTAGCGGGGGGGCCGGTACAGATACGCAGTATTTT. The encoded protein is CASSLITTSGGAGTDTQYF.

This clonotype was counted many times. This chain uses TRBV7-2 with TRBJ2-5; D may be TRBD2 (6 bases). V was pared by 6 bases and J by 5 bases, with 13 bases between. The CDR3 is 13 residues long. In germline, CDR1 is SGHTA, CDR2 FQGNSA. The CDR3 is CASSLGLGETQYF. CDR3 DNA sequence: TGTGCCAGCAGTTTGGGACTGGGGGAGACCCAGTACTTC.

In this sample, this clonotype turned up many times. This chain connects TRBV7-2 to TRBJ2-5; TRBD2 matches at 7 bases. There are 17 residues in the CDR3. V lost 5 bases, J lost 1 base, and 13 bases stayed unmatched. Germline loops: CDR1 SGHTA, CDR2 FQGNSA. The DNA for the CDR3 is TGTGCCAGCAGCCTGGGTCTGGGGGGAGGGCCCCAAGAGACCCAGTACTTC. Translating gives CASSLGLGGGPQETQYF. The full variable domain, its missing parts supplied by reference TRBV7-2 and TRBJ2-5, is GAGVSQSPSNKVTEKGKDVELRCDPISGHTALYWYRQSLGQGLEFLIYFQGNSAPDKSGLPSDRFSAERTGGSVSTLTIQRTQQEDSAVYLCASSLGLGGGPQETQYFGPGTRLLVL.

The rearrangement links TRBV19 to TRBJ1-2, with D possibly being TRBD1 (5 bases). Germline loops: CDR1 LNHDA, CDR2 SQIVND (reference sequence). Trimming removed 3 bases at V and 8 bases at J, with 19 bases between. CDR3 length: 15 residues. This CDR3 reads CASSMPTRGVGGYTF. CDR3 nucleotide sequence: TGTGCCAGTAGTATGCCTACACGGGGCGTAGGCGGCTACACCTTC.

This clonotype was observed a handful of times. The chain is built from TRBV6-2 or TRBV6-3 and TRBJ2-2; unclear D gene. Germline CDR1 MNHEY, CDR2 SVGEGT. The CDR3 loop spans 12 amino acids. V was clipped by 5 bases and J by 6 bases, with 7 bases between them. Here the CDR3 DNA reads TGTGCCAGCAGTACTGTGCCCGGGGAGCTGTTTTTT. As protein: CASSTVPGELFF.

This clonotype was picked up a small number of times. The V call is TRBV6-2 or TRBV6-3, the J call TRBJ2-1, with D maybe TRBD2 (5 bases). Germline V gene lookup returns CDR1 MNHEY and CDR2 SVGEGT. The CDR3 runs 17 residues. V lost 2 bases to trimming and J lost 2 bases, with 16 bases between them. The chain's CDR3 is CASSYEVGRIPYNEQFF. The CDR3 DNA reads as TGTGCCAGCAGTTACGAGGTGGGGAGAATCCCCTACAATGAGCAGTTCTTC.

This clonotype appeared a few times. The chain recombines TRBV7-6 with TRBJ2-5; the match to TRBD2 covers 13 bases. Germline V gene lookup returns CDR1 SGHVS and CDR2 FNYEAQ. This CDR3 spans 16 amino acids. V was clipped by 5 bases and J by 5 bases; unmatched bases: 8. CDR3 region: CASSPKLAGGRETQYF. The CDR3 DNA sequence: TGTGCCAGCAGCCCCAAACTAGCGGGGGGGCGGGAGACCCAGTACTTC.

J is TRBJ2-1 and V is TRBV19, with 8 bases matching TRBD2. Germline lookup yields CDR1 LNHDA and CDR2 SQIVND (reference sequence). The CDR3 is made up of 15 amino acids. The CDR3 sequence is CALLWREERDDEQFF. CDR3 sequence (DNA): TGTGCTCTCCTTTGGCGGGAGGAAAGAGACGATGAGCAGTTCTTC.

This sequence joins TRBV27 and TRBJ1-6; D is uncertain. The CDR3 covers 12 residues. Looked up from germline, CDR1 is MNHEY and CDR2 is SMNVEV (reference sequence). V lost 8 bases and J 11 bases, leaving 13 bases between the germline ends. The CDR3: CASGVGVTPLHF. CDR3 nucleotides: TGTGCCAGCGGCGTTGGCGTAACACCCCTCCACTTT.

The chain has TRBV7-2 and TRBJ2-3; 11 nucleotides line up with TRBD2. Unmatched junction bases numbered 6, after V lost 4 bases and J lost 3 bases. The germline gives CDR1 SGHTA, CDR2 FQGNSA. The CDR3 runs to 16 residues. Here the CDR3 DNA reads TGTGCCAGCAGCTCGTTTTTAGCGGGAGGGACAGATACGCAGTATTTT. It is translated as CASSSFLAGGTDTQYF.

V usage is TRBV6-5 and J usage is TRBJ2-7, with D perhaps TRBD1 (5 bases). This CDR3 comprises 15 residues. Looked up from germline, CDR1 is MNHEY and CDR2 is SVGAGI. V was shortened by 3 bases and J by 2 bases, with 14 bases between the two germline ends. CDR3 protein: CASSYQGKRTYEQYF. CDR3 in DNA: TGTGCCAGCAGTTATCAGGGAAAGAGGACCTACGAGCAGTACTTC.